A selection of T cell receptor beta chains follows, all from one sample in a study of OX40 agonist ivuxolimab in advanced cancers. Generated by immunoSEQ multiplex PCR, the TCRdb table keeps only in-frame clones and is missing some. Counted here are under 200,000 clones, 90% to 95% occurring once; the ten biggest clones make up around 0.31%. Source: CD4+ or CD8+ T cells sorted from blood, taken in a trial of the OX40 agonist ivuxolimab. The receptor set was obtained from an adult with an advanced solid tumor such as melanoma, head and neck, liver or kidney cancer. The CDR3 runs from the conserved cysteine through the conserved F or W. D genes are given only for firm matches. Clone size is shown for a subset of rows, as once, few, many or a class of expanded clone.

DNA	CDR3	J	V	D	size
TGTGCCAGCAGCGTCGGTGGATACGGTGGGTCCTCCTACAATGAGCAGTTCTTC	CASSVGGYGGSSYNEQFF	TRBJ2-1	TRBV9	-	once
TGTGCCAGCAGCTTAGTCAGGGGGCTCGGAAACGAGCAGTACTTC	CASSLVRGLGNEQYF	TRBJ2-7	TRBV7-9	TRBD1	-
TGTGCCAGCAGACAGGGTAGGGACACTGAAGCTTTCTTT	CASRQGRDTEAFF	TRBJ1-1	TRBV2	-	-
TGTGCCAGCAGCGGGGGGGGAGCGGGTCGGGAGACCCAGTACTTC	CASSGGGAGRETQYF	TRBJ2-5	TRBV2	TRBD2	-
TGCGCCAGCAGCTTTGGGACAGGGCACGAAAAACTGTTTTTT	CASSFGTGHEKLFF	TRBJ1-4	TRBV5-1	TRBD1	-
TGTGCCAGCAGCGCACTAACAGGGTACCAAGAGACCCAGTACTTC	CASSALTGYQETQYF	TRBJ2-5	TRBV9	-	-
TGTGCCAGCAACAAGGGAGGGTCTGGGCAGCCCCAGCATTTT	CASNKGGSGQPQHF	TRBJ1-5	TRBV6-5	-	-
TGTGCCTGGAGTGTACGCGGGTATGAGCAGTTCTTC	CAWSVRGYEQFF	TRBJ2-1	TRBV30	-	-
TGTGCCAGCAGTGCAGAGGGTTTGTCTAACTATGGCTACACCTTC	CASSAEGLSNYGYTF	TRBJ1-2	TRBV2	-	-
TGTGCCAGCAGCTTAGGCGGGTCTTCCTACAATGAGCAGTTCTTC	CASSLGGSSYNEQFF	TRBJ2-1	TRBV11-3	-	-
TGTGCCAGCAGCAGTGGGGGGACAGGGGATCAGCCCCAGCATTTT	CASSSGGTGDQPQHF	TRBJ1-5	TRBV9	TRBD1	-
TGTGCCAGCAGCGCGAACCCGGTCATACCGGGACAGGCTGGAAACACCATATATTTT	CASSANPVIPGQAGNTIYF	TRBJ1-3	TRBV9	TRBD1	-
TGCAGTGCCCTCTACACTGAAGCTTTCTTT	CSALYTEAFF	TRBJ1-1	TRBV20-1	-	-
TGTGCCAGCAGCGTTGGACAGGGGGCCACAGATACGCAGTATTTT	CASSVGQGATDTQYF	TRBJ2-3	TRBV9	TRBD1	-
TGTGCCAGCAGCTTGGACAGGGCTCATGGCTACACCTTC	CASSLDRAHGYTF	TRBJ1-2	TRBV5-6	-	-
TGTGCCACCACGACAGGGCGGAATTATGGCTACACCTTC	CATTTGRNYGYTF	TRBJ1-2	TRBV2	TRBD1	-
TGTGCCAGCAGCTTTATTCCGAGCGAGCAGTACTTC	CASSFIPSEQYF	TRBJ2-7	TRBV11-1	-	once
TGTGCCAGCAGCCCGCCCAGGGAGGACTATGGCTACACCTTC	CASSPPREDYGYTF	TRBJ1-2	TRBV5-4	-	-
TGTGCCAGCAGTGGACAGGGGGCGATCGACGAGCAGTACTTC	CASSGQGAIDEQYF	TRBJ2-7	TRBV2	TRBD1	-
TGTGCCAGCAGTGCCGTAGCGGGGGGGCTGTGGGAGCAGTACTTC	CASSAVAGGLWEQYF	TRBJ2-7	TRBV6-5	TRBD2	-
TGTGCCTGGAGTTATGCCAGGATTCACACTGAAGCTTTCTTT	CAWSYARIHTEAFF	TRBJ1-1	TRBV30	-	-
TGCGCCAGCAGCTACACCGGGACTAGCGTGACCTACGAGCAGTACTTC	CASSYTGTSVTYEQYF	TRBJ2-7	TRBV5-1	TRBD2	-
TGTGCCAGCAGCTTAAGGCCGGGGGCAGGGGGCGGCACCGGGGAGCTGTTTTTT	CASSLRPGAGGGTGELFF	TRBJ2-2	TRBV7-6	TRBD1	-
TGTGCCAGCAGCGTAGGGGACAGGGAACAGCCCCAGCATTTT	CASSVGDREQPQHF	TRBJ1-5	TRBV9	TRBD1	-
TGTGCCTGGAGATCGTTGGGCATAGGTGAAAAACTGTTTTTT	CAWRSLGIGEKLFF	TRBJ1-4	TRBV30	-	-
TGTGCCAGCACCCGGCGGCGGCCTAGCACAGATACGCAGTATTTT	CASTRRRPSTDTQYF	TRBJ2-3	TRBV13	-	-
TGTGCCAGTAGCTGGACAGGGGGCGCTGGGAATGAGCAGTTCTTC	CASSWTGGAGNEQFF	TRBJ2-1	TRBV19	TRBD1	-
TGTGCCAGCTCTTTGTGGTACACCGGGGAGCTGTTTTTT	CASSLWYTGELFF	TRBJ2-2	TRBV27	-	-
TGTGCCAGCAGTTTGGAGACTGGGGGGACCGGGGAGCTGTTTTTT	CASSLETGGTGELFF	TRBJ2-2	TRBV28	-	-
TGTGCCAGCAGGGCCGGGTGGAACACTGAAGCTTTCTTT	CASRAGWNTEAFF	TRBJ1-1	TRBV2	-	-
TGTGCCAGCAGCGGGACAGGGGACCAGCCCCAGCATTTT	CASSGTGDQPQHF	TRBJ1-5	TRBV7-2	TRBD1	-
TGTGCCAGCAGACGCGTCCAAGGCAAGCAGTACTTC	CASRRVQGKQYF	TRBJ2-7	TRBV6-6	-	-
TGTGCCAGCAAACGGGGGGTCCAAGAGACCCAGTACTTC	CASKRGVQETQYF	TRBJ2-5	TRBV2	TRBD2	-
TGTGCCAGCAGCTTAACAGGGGTTGAGACCCAGTACTTC	CASSLTGVETQYF	TRBJ2-5	TRBV7-9	TRBD1	-
TGTGCCTGGAGCCCGACAGGGTCAGGAAATTCACCCCTCCACTTT	CAWSPTGSGNSPLHF	TRBJ1-6	TRBV30	TRBD1	-
TGTGCCAGCAGTTTAGGGGGGCTCGGCTACACCTTC	CASSLGGLGYTF	TRBJ1-2	TRBV28	-	-
TGTGCCAGCAGATTACAGCGATCCACCGGGGAGCTGTTTTTT	CASRLQRSTGELFF	TRBJ2-2	TRBV6-6	-	-
TGTGCCAGTACAGGGTTAAATCAGCCCCAGCATTTT	CASTGLNQPQHF	TRBJ1-5	TRBV6-6	-	once
TGTGCCAGCAGTGGCCTCGACAGGGGACGGGAAAAACTGTTTTTT	CASSGLDRGREKLFF	TRBJ1-4	TRBV6-1	TRBD1	-
TGTGCCAAGAGGGTTAATGAAAAACTGTTTTTT	CAKRVNEKLFF	TRBJ1-4	TRBV2	-	-